The 22 T cell receptor beta chains given below trace back to one sample, sequenced in a study of blood T cells in healthy people across ages. A second PCR, run for 7 to 11 cycles, used a sample-barcoded 5' primer plus a J-beta primer mix. One entry per CDR3 protein results from TCRdb running MiXCR on the 5' RACE reads. The table has approximately 800,000 distinct CDR3 sequences, 55% to 65% seen once. Sequenced material: blood. The receptor source for this set is a man younger than 45 in good health.

The rearrangement uses TRBV27 and TRBJ1-5; D gene ambiguous. Germline values: CDR1 MNHEY, CDR2 SMNVEV (reference sequence). This CDR3 has 13 amino acids. V was shortened by 6 bases and J by 6 bases, with 12 bases between the two germline ends. For the CDR3, the DNA is TGTGCCAGCAGGCCACAGAGAGCTCAGCCCCAGCATTTT. Its translation is CASRPQRAQPQHF.

This clonotype has more than one count but fewer than ten. CDR3 in amino acids: CSVEVAGGDTQYF. In nucleotides, the CDR3 is TGCAGCGTTGAGGTAGCGGGGGGAGATACGCAGTATTTT. The chain joins TRBV29-1 to TRBJ2-3, with 10 bases lining up with TRBD2. The CDR3 contains 13 residues. The V gene's germline CDR1 is SQVTM and CDR2 ANQGSEA. V trimming: 3 bases; J trimming: 5 bases; junction bases outside the gene matches: 2.

This chain connects TRBV4-3 to TRBJ2-7; the D gene is possibly TRBD2 (5 bases). V dropped 0 bases and J dropped 1 base, with 10 bases sitting between them. CDR1 LGHNA and CDR2 YSLEER come from the germline V gene. The CDR3 extends over 15 amino acids. CDR3 protein: CASSQDWRVSYEQYF. The CDR3 bases are TGCGCCAGCAGCCAAGATTGGCGGGTTTCCTACGAGCAGTACTTC.

This clonotype was found once. This sequence joins TRBV5-1 and TRBJ2-2; D might be TRBD1 (6 bases). The V gene's germline CDR1 is SGHRS and CDR2 YFSETQ. The length of the CDR3 is 14 residues. Trimming removed 3 bases at V and 4 bases at J, with 10 bases between. CDR3 nucleotides: TGCGCCAGCAGCTCACAGACAGGCACCGGGGAGCTGTTTTTT. It is translated as CASSSQTGTGELFF.

This clonotype has more than one count but fewer than ten. The V and J genes are TRBV12-3 or TRBV12-4 and TRBJ2-3, with D possibly matching TRBD1 (6 bases). Trimming shortened V by 6 bases and J by 6 bases, and 13 bases separated the two germline ends. CDR3 length equals 13 residues. CDR3 amino acids: CASSRGGGDTQYF. In nucleotides, the CDR3 is TGTGCCAGCAGCCGAGGGGGTGGGGATACGCAGTATTTT.

The CDR3 DNA reads TGCAGTGCTTACGGGACACCTTCCTACGAGCAGTACTTC. It is translated as CSAYGTPSYEQYF. V and J are TRBV20-1 and TRBJ2-7; TRBD1 might be the D (6 bases). CDR3 length: 13 amino acids. From germline, CDR1 is DFQATT and CDR2 SNEGSKA (reference sequence). The V end was cut by 5 bases, the J end by 1 base, with 12 bases between.

The chain is built from TRBV10-3 and TRBJ2-5, with TRBD2 identical over 16 bases. CDR3 length: 15 residues. The germline V gene has CDR1 ENHRY and CDR2 SYGVKD. The J segment lost 4 bases and the V segment lost 6 bases, leaving 2 bases of the junction unmatched. The CDR3 here is CAISGTSGGGETQYF. The CDR3 coding sequence is TGTGCCATCAGCGGGACTAGCGGGGGGGGAGAGACCCAGTACTTC.

The rearrangement joins TRBV20-1 to TRBJ1-5, with D possibly matching TRBD1 (6 bases). In germline, CDR1 is DFQATT, CDR2 SNEGSKA (reference sequence). Between the trimmed V and J ends, which lost 6 bases and 3 bases, there was a span of 9 bases. The CDR3 contains 12 residues. The CDR3 is CSAGTNNQPQHF. The CDR3 DNA is TGCAGTGCAGGGACAAACAATCAGCCCCAGCATTTT.

The rearrangement joins TRBV15 to TRBJ2-5, with 7 bases aligning to TRBD1. Trimming at V came to 4 bases and at J to 5 bases, leaving 7 bases not matched to a gene. This CDR3 is built from 14 residues. Germline V gene lookup returns CDR1 LNHNV and CDR2 YYDKDF (reference sequence). CDR3 bases: TGTGCCACCAGCACGGACAGGTTGGCGGAGACCCAGTACTTC. It translates to CATSTDRLAETQYF.

About this clonotype: An end of the junction does not agree with germline; a read error may underlie this. The chain combines TRBV7-8 with TRBJ2-1, with no clear D. This CDR3 spans 13 amino acids. Per the germline V gene, CDR1 is SGHVS and CDR2 is FQNEAQ. CDR3 loop: CTSSPGPLNEQFF. The CDR3 DNA reads as TGTACCAGCAGCCCCGGGCCACTCAATGAGCAGTTCTTC.

The chain links TRBV4-3 to TRBJ2-1; D is possibly TRBD2 (6 bases). This CDR3 spans 15 amino acids. V shed 1 base and J shed 9 bases, with 16 bases lying between them. The germline V gene encodes CDR1 LGHNA and CDR2 YSLEER. The CDR3 reads CASSQGLAVFSEQFF. DNA for the CDR3: TGCGCCAGCAGCCAAGGTTTAGCGGTATTCAGTGAGCAGTTCTTC.

This clonotype was seen a single time. This sequence joins TRBV15 and TRBJ2-7; unclear D gene. Per the germline V gene, CDR1 is LNHNV and CDR2 is YYDKDF (reference sequence). The ends were cut back, 0 bases at V and 0 bases at J, with 6 bases in the middle. CDR3 size: 14 residues. In DNA form, the CDR3 reads TGTGCCACCAGCAGAGATCAGGTCTCCTACGAGCAGTACTTC. Residues: CATSRDQVSYEQYF. Looking up the rest from reference TRBV15 and TRBJ2-7 gives the full variable domain: DAMVIQNPRYQVTQFGKPVTLSCSQTLNHNVMYWYQQKSSQAPKLLFHYYDKDFNNEADTPDNFQSRRPNTSFCFLDIRSPGLGDTAMYLCATSRDQVSYEQYFGPGTRLTVT.

This clonotype was counted between two and nine times. The gene calls are TRBV20-1 and TRBJ2-5; 7 bases line up with TRBD1. The assigned J gene may be wrong: the sequence end matches TRBJ2-7 better. Germline values: CDR1 DFQATT, CDR2 SNEGSKA (reference sequence). This CDR3 region has 12 residues. The CDR3 region is CSARGTEYEQYF. The DNA for the CDR3 is TGCAGTGCTAGGGGGACAGAATACGAGCAGTACTTC.

This clonotype was seen more than once but under ten times. The genes are TRBV6-2 or TRBV6-3 and TRBJ2-4, with D perhaps TRBD1 (6 bases). Germline values: CDR1 MNHEY, CDR2 SVGEGT. V gave up 8 bases and J gave up 6 bases, with 11 bases separating them. The CDR3 sequence is 12 residues long. CDR3 sequence (DNA): TGTGCCAGCTCGGACAGAAGAAACATTCAGTACTTC. It translates to CASSDRRNIQYF.

This clonotype came up a few times. The J gene is TRBJ2-4, the V gene TRBV12-3 or TRBV12-4; the D is unclear. The assigned J gene may be wrong: the sequence end matches TRBJ2-5 better. The CDR3 is 14 residues long. The DNA of the CDR3 is TGTGCCAGCAAAACCGGCGGCTTCCAGGAGACCCAGTACTTC. Translating it yields CASKTGGFQETQYF.

The CDR3 region is CASSLGLATAANYGYTF. CDR3 bases: TGTGCCAGCAGCTTGGGGTTGGCCACAGCAGCTAACTATGGCTACACCTTC. The rearrangement links TRBV5-6 to TRBJ1-2, with no clear D. V lost 0 bases and J lost 0, with 15 bases in between. Germline values: CDR1 SGHDT, CDR2 YYEEEE. The CDR3 extends over 17 amino acids.

J is TRBJ2-4 and V is TRBV5-1; the D is unclear. This CDR3 is built from 14 residues. V shed 2 bases and J shed 3 bases, with 9 bases lying between them. Germline CDR1 reads SGHRS; CDR2 reads YFSETQ. CDR3 region: CASSLEVSKNIQYF. In DNA, the CDR3 is TGCGCCAGCAGCTTAGAAGTGAGCAAAAACATTCAGTACTTC.

This chain uses TRBV7-8 with TRBJ1-6, with D hard to call. The CDR3 has 16 residues. Germline V lookup: CDR1 SGHVS, CDR2 FQNEAQ. V was shortened by 5 bases and J by 10 bases, with 21 bases between the two germline ends. The CDR3 spells CASSLGSGSLGSPLHF. CDR3 in DNA: TGTGCCAGCAGCCTCGGGAGTGGTTCCCTTGGCTCACCCCTCCACTTT.

There are a few counts of this clonotype. The gene calls are TRBV28 and TRBJ2-7; 7 bases match TRBD1. CDR1 is MDHEN, CDR2 SYDVKM, per germline. V dropped 6 bases and J dropped 2; count of bases not matched to a gene: 7. This CDR3 is built from 14 residues. The CDR3 sequence is CASSWDGQAYEQYF. The DNA of the CDR3 is TGTGCCAGCAGCTGGGACGGACAGGCCTACGAGCAGTACTTC.

The chain carries TRBV7-2 and TRBJ2-2; 9 bases are shared with TRBD2. This CDR3 is built from 17 residues. The germline V gene has CDR1 SGHTA and CDR2 FQGNSA. J lost 7 bases, V lost 5 bases, and 14 bases had no gene match. The CDR3 nucleotides are TGTGCCAGCAGCCCAAGACTAGCGGCCATAAGTTTCGGGGAGCTGTTTTTT. Protein: CASSPRLAAISFGELFF.

The chain joins TRBV6-5 to TRBJ2-1, with D unresolved. Germline V gene data show CDR1 as MNHEY and CDR2 as SVGAGI. This CDR3 spans 13 amino acids. V dropped 4 bases and J dropped 0 bases, with 4 bases sitting between them. CDR3 amino acids: CASSWGSYNEQFF. The DNA for the CDR3 is TGTGCCAGCAGTTGGGGCTCCTACAATGAGCAGTTCTTC.

Here the CDR3 DNA reads TGTGCCAGCAGCCGCTACCGGGGGGCCACCTCGAACACCGGGGAGCTGTTTTTT. Its translation: CASSRYRGATSNTGELFF. The chain employs TRBV7-9 and TRBJ2-2; TRBD2 is a possible D gene (7 bases). The CDR3 runs to 18 residues. Trimming cost V 5 bases and J 0 bases, with 19 bases left between them. Germline CDR1 SEHNR, CDR2 FQNEAQ (reference sequence).